The 21 T cell receptor beta chains below were found in one sample sequenced in a study of Graves' ophthalmopathy and Graves' hyperthyroidism (dated 2018 in TCRdb). Sequencing was performed on an Illumina HiSeq 2000. TCR beta CDR3 regions were amplified from RNA transcripts for repertoire sequencing. HTBI primers and the Qiagen OneStep RT-PCR kit were used in a first-round RT-PCR, which was followed by a second-round multiplex PCR, size selection and purification. Using fastp trimming at Q25 and MiXCR clonotype assembly, TCRdb reanalyzed the public sequencing data and kept in-frame beta chains. Merged by CDR3 protein, the rows form single entries marked with the most common genes and DNA. For this sample there are 500,000 to 800,000 distinct CDR3 sequences; just over 40% appear just once. In total, the top ten clones hold around 3% of the sample. The specimen was peripheral blood. The receptor source for this set is an adult man with Graves' ophthalmopathy.

On this clonotype: A much larger clone lies a single base off, so this may be a read error. The chain links TRBV11-2 to TRBJ1-1; no definite D call. Germline V lookup: CDR1 SGHAT, CDR2 FQNNGV. V lost 0 bases and J lost 9, with 14 bases in between. This CDR3 spans 14 amino acids. CDR3 coding DNA: TGTGCCAGCAGCTTAGATGGTCGTGGCGCTAAAGCTTTCTTT. Protein sequence: CASSLDGRGAKAFF.

This chain links TRBV14 with TRBJ1-3; a weak D match, TRBD1 (6 bases). Germline V gives CDR1 SGHDN, CDR2 FVKESK. Trimming removed 4 bases at V and 7 bases at J, with 14 bases between. There are 14 residues in the CDR3. Here the CDR3 reads CASSLKQGGNTIYF. DNA of the CDR3: TGTGCCAGCAGCCTGAAACAGGGTGGGAACACCATATATTTT.

This chain uses TRBV7-8 with TRBJ2-7; TRBD2 aligns across 7 bases. The V gene's germline CDR1 is SGHVS and CDR2 FQNEAQ. CDR3 length: 15 amino acids. The junction had 9 bases not matched to a gene; V was cut back by 5 bases and J by 2 bases. CDR3 sequence reads: CASSMREPQTYEQYF. CDR3 DNA: TGTGCCAGCAGCATGCGGGAGCCGCAAACCTACGAGCAGTACTTC.

A remark on this clonotype: A read error may explain this, as a much larger clone is one base away. V and J are TRBV2 and TRBJ1-1; no clear D. The CDR3 is 13 residues long. Trimming removed 5 bases at V and 3 bases at J, with 10 bases between. In germline, CDR1 is SNHLY, CDR2 FYNNEI. CDR3 nucleotides: TGTGCCAGCAGTCCTTGGAGCCACACTGAAGCTTTCTTT. It translates to CASSPWSHTEAFF.

This clonotype was detected ten times or more. The chain recombines TRBV20-1 with TRBJ2-7; D is possibly TRBD1 (6 bases). With 5 bases removed from V and 3 bases from J, the gap between germline ends came to 8 bases. The CDR3 is 11 amino acids. The germline CDR1 and CDR2 sequences are DFQATT and SNEGSKA (reference sequence). The CDR3 DNA is TGCAGTGCTGGACAGAACTACGAGCAGTACTTC. It encodes CSAGQNYEQYF.

V gene TRBV29-1 combines with J gene TRBJ1-4; D remains ambiguous. The CDR3 totals 14 residues. The V gene lost 1 base and the J gene lost 10 bases, with 16 bases spanning the gap. Per germline, CDR1 SQVTM and CDR2 ANQGSEA. CDR3 loop: CSVEGSNAAGKLFF. The DNA of the CDR3 is TGCAGCGTTGAAGGATCTAATGCTGCTGGAAAACTGTTTTTT.

The CDR3 here is CASSVGRYSEQYF. The CDR3 bases are TGTGCCAGCAGCGTAGGCCGTTACTCCGAGCAGTACTTC. The chain couples TRBV9 to TRBJ2-7; D is uncertain. From germline, CDR1 is SGDLS and CDR2 YYNGEE. Trimming stripped 0 bases from V and 6 bases from J, with 10 bases between. The CDR3 runs 13 residues.

This clonotype appeared many times. The rearrangement uses TRBV7-9 and TRBJ1-2; TRBD1 aligns across 8 bases. Trimming removed 4 bases from V and 5 bases from J; junction bases left unmatched: 12. The CDR3 is 16 amino acids. The V gene's germline CDR1 is SEHNR and CDR2 FQNEAQ (reference sequence). Written as DNA, the CDR3 is TGTGCCAGCAGCTCCTTGGACAGGGAAGGTTTATATGGCTACACCTTC. This codes for CASSSLDREGLYGYTF. The variable domain in full, completed from reference TRBV7-9 and TRBJ1-2, reads DTGVSQNPRHKITKRGQNVTFRCDPISEHNRLYWYRQTLGQGPEFLTYFQNEAQLEKSRLLSDRFSAERPKGSFSTLEIQRTEQGDSAMYLCASSSLDREGLYGYTFGSGTRLTVV.

This clonotype was seen only once. A read error may explain this, as a much larger clone is one base away. The chain links TRBV20-1 to TRBJ1-2; 7 bases map to TRBD1. This CDR3 region has 13 residues. Germline V lookup: CDR1 DFQATT, CDR2 SNEGSKA (reference sequence). The V gene end was trimmed by 3 bases and the J gene end by 4 bases; junction bases not matched to a gene: 5. Here the CDR3 DNA reads TGCAGTGCTAGGGGGGGGACAGCCTATGGCTACACCTTC. It is translated as CSARGGTAYGYTF.

The chain couples TRBV10-3 to TRBJ2-5; D is unresolved. CDR3 length: 13 amino acids. CDR1 and CDR2 (germline): ENHRY, SYGVKD. Trimming took off 5 bases at V and 4 bases at J, with 11 bases between the two ends. In DNA form, the CDR3 reads TGTGCCATCAGTACACCCCGGGTAGAGACCCAGTACTTC. This encodes CAISTPRVETQYF.

The genes are TRBV10-3 and TRBJ1-5; TRBD1 might be the D (6 bases). In germline, CDR1 is ENHRY, CDR2 SYGVKD. With 10 bases removed from V and 2 bases from J, the gap between germline ends came to 18 bases. The CDR3 runs 15 residues. The CDR3 DNA follows: TGTGCCACCGCCTGGGGGGCGGGAGGCAATCAGCCCCAGCATTTT. This gives the protein CATAWGAGGNQPQHF.

In the case of this clonotype: A much more abundant neighbour one base away suggests this may be a read error. The genes are TRBV6-6 and TRBJ2-7; TRBD1 aligns across 9 bases. CDR1 and CDR2 (germline): MNHNY, SVGAGI (reference sequence). Trimming cost V 7 bases and J 7 bases; bases outside gene matches: 8. This CDR3 has 13 residues. The CDR3 DNA reads TGTGCCAGCAAGAACAGGGGGCAAGGAGAGCAGTACTTC. It codes for CASKNRGQGEQYF.

Ten or more counts support this clonotype. The rearrangement uses TRBV5-5 and TRBJ1-6, with D possibly TRBD1 on 5 matching bases. This CDR3 has 15 residues. Per the germline V gene, CDR1 is SGHKS and CDR2 is YYEKEE (reference sequence). The V gene lost 1 base and the J gene lost 9 bases, with 14 bases spanning the gap. The CDR3 nucleotides are TGTGCCAGCAGCTTGCTGACAGCCGCGGGTTCACCCCTCCACTTT. It codes for CASSLLTAAGSPLHF.

This clonotype was counted many times. This chain joins TRBV20-1 and TRBJ1-1; D may be TRBD1 (5 bases). V was pared by 2 bases and J by 0 bases, with 16 bases between. CDR1 is DFQATT and CDR2 is SNEGSKA in the germline V gene (reference sequence). This CDR3 is 16 amino acids long. The chain's CDR3 is CSARFGGSAMNTEAFF. As DNA, the CDR3 is TGCAGTGCTAGATTCGGGGGTTCAGCCATGAACACTGAAGCTTTCTTT.

Of note for this clonotype: This may come from a read error, since a much larger clone is one base off. The chain recombines TRBV6-5 with TRBJ2-5; D may be TRBD1 (6 bases). Germline CDR1 reads MNHEY; CDR2 reads SVGAGI. This CDR3 has 14 amino acids. CDR3 in amino acids: CASSYGQGKESQYF. The CDR3, as DNA: TGTGCCAGCAGTTACGGCCAGGGGAAAGAGTCCCAGTACTTC.

This clonotype was recorded many times. The chain joins TRBV2 to TRBJ2-2; D assignment may be TRBD1 or TRBD2 (5 bases each). CDR1 is SNHLY, CDR2 FYNNEI, per germline. The germline V and J ends were trimmed by 3 bases and 1 base, with 6 bases remaining between them. The CDR3 has 14 residues. The CDR3 DNA reads as TGTGCCAGCAGTGAGGGACGGAACACCGGGGAGCTGTTTTTT. This translates into CASSEGRNTGELFF. Based on the CDR3 plus reference TRBV2 and TRBJ2-2, the full variable domain is EPEVTQTPSHQVTQMGQEVILRCVPISNHLYFYWYRQILGQKVEFLVSFYNNEISEKSEIFDDQFSVERPDGSNFTLKIRSTKLEDSAMYFCASSEGRNTGELFFGEGSRLTVL.

The chain is built from TRBV15 and TRBJ1-1; D is uncertain. V lost 3 bases and J lost 1, with 15 bases in between. Looked up from germline, CDR1 is LNHNV and CDR2 is YYDKDF (reference sequence). CDR3 size: 16 residues. CDR3 nucleotide sequence: TGTGCCACCAGCAGTTACTCGAGGGAGAGGAACACTGAAGCTTTCTTT. Protein: CATSSYSRERNTEAFF.

This sequence joins TRBV5-4 and TRBJ1-1; 8 bases are shared with TRBD1. Per germline, CDR1 SGHNT and CDR2 YYREEE (reference sequence). The V gene end was trimmed by 2 bases and the J gene end by 0 bases; junction bases not matched to a gene: 6. The CDR3 sequence is 16 residues long. The CDR3 nucleotides are TGTGCCAGCAGCTTTGGGGCAGGGGGCTTGAACACTGAAGCTTTCTTT. It encodes CASSFGAGGLNTEAFF.

This clonotype came up a few times. V and J are TRBV7-9 and TRBJ2-5; TRBD2 might be the D (6 bases). The V gene's germline CDR1 is SEHNR and CDR2 FQNEAQ (reference sequence). The CDR3 has 17 residues. V was trimmed by 5 bases and J by 1 base, leaving 20 bases between them. The DNA for the CDR3 is TGTGCCAGCAGCCCAAAGGTGCGGGGAGCCCCCCAAGAGACCCAGTACTTC. This encodes CASSPKVRGAPQETQYF.

This clonotype occurred a few times. V usage is TRBV12-3 or TRBV12-4 and J usage is TRBJ1-5; weak D call: TRBD1 (5 bases). The CDR3 is 17 residues long. With 2 bases removed from V and 0 bases from J, the gap between germline ends came to 14 bases. CDR3 nucleotide sequence: TGTGCCAGCAGTTTAACATGGGACCCGACTAGCAATCAGCCCCAGCATTTT. Translation gives CASSLTWDPTSNQPQHF.

This clonotype was counted at least ten times. V is TRBV20-1 and J is TRBJ1-5; 8 bases are a match to TRBD1. Trimming cost V 5 bases and J 1 base; bases outside gene matches: 4. Germline V gene data show CDR1 as DFQATT and CDR2 as SNEGSKA (reference sequence). The CDR3 runs to 14 residues. CDR3 sequence (DNA): TGCAGTGCTGGGGACAGGTTCAGCAATCAGCCCCAGCATTTT. Protein: CSAGDRFSNQPQHF.